This is a list of T cell receptor beta chains from one sample in a study of blood T cells in healthy people across ages. TCRdb redid the calling of the 5' RACE reads with MiXCR, one entry per CDR3 protein. The sample yields approximately 800,000 distinct CDR3 sequences, more than 35% seen once. Sequenced: blood. All receptors derive from a man of 80 years or more in good health. The CDR3 runs from the conserved cysteine through the conserved F or W. The D gene is left open where the match is weak. Size values are once, few and many counts, or a class for expanded clones, and some rows have none.

J: TRBJ2-7
D: TRBD1
V: TRBV4-3
length: 16
size: few
DNA: TGCGCCAGCAGCCAAGAGGTTTACAGGGGCTCCTACGAGCAGTACTTC
CDR3: CASSQEVYRGSYEQYF

J: TRBJ2-3
D: .
V: TRBV7-9
length: 14
size: .
DNA: TGTGCCAGCAGCTTCCGCGGATACACAGATACGCAGTATTTT
CDR3: CASSFRGYTDTQYF

J: TRBJ2-7
D: .
V: TRBV27
length: 13
size: .
DNA: TGTGCCAGGAAGATCCGGGACGGCTACGAGCAGTACTTC
CDR3: CARKIRDGYEQYF

J: TRBJ2-3
D: .
V: TRBV10-3
length: 14
size: .
DNA: TGTGCCATCAGTGAGTCGAGCAACGGGAATACGCAGTATTTT
CDR3: CAISESSNGNTQYF

J: TRBJ2-1
D: TRBD2
V: TRBV6-2/TRBV6-3
length: 15
size: once
DNA: TGTGCCAGCAGTTATGGGACTAGCGGGACCAATGAGCAGTTCTTC
CDR3: CASSYGTSGTNEQFF

J: TRBJ2-7
D: .
V: TRBV6-1
length: 16
size: .
DNA: TGTGCCAGCAGTGAAGAAGGAGACAGTCTTCAGTACGAGCAGTACTTC
CDR3: CASSEEGDSLQYEQYF

J: TRBJ2-1
D: TRBD1
V: TRBV6-2/TRBV6-3
length: 14
size: .
DNA: TGTGCCAGCAAGAGACAGGGGAGCCACAATGAGCAGTTCTTC
CDR3: CASKRQGSHNEQFF

J: TRBJ1-6
D: .
V: TRBV7-2
length: 15
size: .
DNA: TGTGCCAGCAGCTTACCCCAGCAGGGGAATTCACCCCTCCACTTT
CDR3: CASSLPQQGNSPLHF

J: TRBJ1-6
D: .
V: TRBV20-1
length: 13
size: once
DNA: TGCAGTGCTAGGAGAGAGGGTAATTCACCCCCCCACTTT
CDR3: CSARREGNSPPHF

J: TRBJ2-1
D: TRBD2
V: TRBV7-8
length: 20
size: few
DNA: TGTGCCAGCAGCTTAGTAGAGCCGGAACTAGCGGGTGACATCTACAATGAGCAGTTCTTC
CDR3: CASSLVEPELAGDIYNEQFF

J: TRBJ1-5
D: TRBD1
V: TRBV20-1
length: 15
size: once
DNA: TGCAGTGCTAGAAGGGACAGCAATAGCAATCAGCCCCAGCATTTT
CDR3: CSARRDSNSNQPQHF

J: TRBJ1-2
D: .
V: TRBV19
length: 12
size: few
DNA: TGTGCCACCGCCCGGACGGACTATGGCTACACCTTC
CDR3: CATARTDYGYTF

J: TRBJ2-1
D: .
V: TRBV5-1
length: 13
size: few
DNA: TGCGCCAGCAGCTTGGCCACCGGGAGTGAGCAGTTCTTC
CDR3: CASSLATGSEQFF

J: TRBJ2-1
D: TRBD2
V: TRBV20-1
length: 17
size: .
DNA: TGCAGTGCTAGACCCGCGGGAGGGACGGTCCATGGTCGTGAGCAGTTCTTC
CDR3: CSARPAGGTVHGREQFF

J: TRBJ1-2
D: .
V: TRBV14
length: 15
size: .
DNA: TGTGCCAGCAGCCCCACAGGGAGGACTAACTATGGCTACACCTTC
CDR3: CASSPTGRTNYGYTF

J: TRBJ1-4
D: .
V: TRBV7-2
length: 14
size: few
DNA: TGTGCCAGTAGCATGGGGCAGACCTTGGGAAAACTGTTTTTT
CDR3: CASSMGQTLGKLFF

J: TRBJ2-5
D: TRBD1
V: TRBV9
length: 15
size: few
DNA: TGTGCCAGCAGCGCCCAGGACAGGGGAGAAGAGACCCAGTACTTC
CDR3: CASSAQDRGEETQYF

J: TRBJ2-3
D: TRBD1
V: TRBV18
length: 16
size: .
DNA: TGTGCCAGCTCACCACGTCGGGGACAGGGGCCGGATACGCAGTATTTT
CDR3: CASSPRRGQGPDTQYF

J: TRBJ2-7
D: TRBD1
V: TRBV6-2/TRBV6-3
length: 14
size: .
DNA: TGTGCCAGCAGTTTTCCCGGGACAGGGGACGAGCAGTACTTC
CDR3: CASSFPGTGDEQYF

J: TRBJ2-5
D: .
V: TRBV5-1
length: 13
size: .
DNA: TGCGCCAGCAGCTCTACAGTGACCAATGAGCAGTACTTC
CDR3: CASSSTVTNEQYF

J: TRBJ2-7
D: .
V: TRBV29-1
length: 12
size: few
DNA: TGCAGCGCTGAACAGGGAGCCGACGAGCAGTACTTC
CDR3: CSAEQGADEQYF

J: TRBJ2-1
D: .
V: TRBV4-2
length: 15
size: few
DNA: TGTGCCAGCAGCCAAGCTAAGGGGCGCTACAATGAGCAGTTCTTC
CDR3: CASSQAKGRYNEQFF

J: TRBJ2-4
D: TRBD1
V: TRBV12-3/TRBV12-4
length: 16
size: once
DNA: TGTGCCGGCAGTCCTCGAACCGGGACAGGGGAAAACATTCAGTACTTC
CDR3: CAGSPRTGTGENIQYF

J: TRBJ2-1
D: TRBD2
V: TRBV6-5
length: 15
size: few
DNA: TGTGCCAGCAGTTCCACCGGGACTAGCGGGAGTGAGCAGTTCTTC
CDR3: CASSSTGTSGSEQFF

J: TRBJ2-1
D: TRBD2
V: TRBV10-3
length: 16
size: few
DNA: TGTGCCATCAGTGAGTCTGGGCGGGAGTTATACAATGAGCAGTTCTTC
CDR3: CAISESGRELYNEQFF

J: TRBJ1-4
D: TRBD1
V: TRBV20-1
length: 15
size: .
DNA: TGCAGTGCCATGGACAGGTTTGCAACTAATGAAAAACTGTTTTTT
CDR3: CSAMDRFATNEKLFF

J: TRBJ2-3
D: .
V: TRBV6-5
length: 14
size: .
DNA: TGTGCCAGCAGTCGTGGGGGGGCCACAGATACGCAGTATTTT
CDR3: CASSRGGATDTQYF